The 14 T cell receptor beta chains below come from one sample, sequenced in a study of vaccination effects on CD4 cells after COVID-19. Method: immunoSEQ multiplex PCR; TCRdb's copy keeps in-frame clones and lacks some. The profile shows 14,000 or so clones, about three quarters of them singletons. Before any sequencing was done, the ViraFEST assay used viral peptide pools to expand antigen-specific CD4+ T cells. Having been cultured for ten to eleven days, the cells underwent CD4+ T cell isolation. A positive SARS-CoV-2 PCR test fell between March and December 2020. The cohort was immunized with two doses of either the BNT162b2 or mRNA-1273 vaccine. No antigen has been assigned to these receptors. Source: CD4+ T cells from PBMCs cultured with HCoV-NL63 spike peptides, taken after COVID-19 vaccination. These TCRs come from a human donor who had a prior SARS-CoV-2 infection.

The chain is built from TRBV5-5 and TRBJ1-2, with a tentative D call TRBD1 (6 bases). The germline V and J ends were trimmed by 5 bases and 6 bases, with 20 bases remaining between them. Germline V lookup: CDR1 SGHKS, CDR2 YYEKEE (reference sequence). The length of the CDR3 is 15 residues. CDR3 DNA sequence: TGTGCCAGCAGTACTCGGGGCGACGGGGGCGATGGCTACACCTTC. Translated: CASSTRGDGGDGYTF.

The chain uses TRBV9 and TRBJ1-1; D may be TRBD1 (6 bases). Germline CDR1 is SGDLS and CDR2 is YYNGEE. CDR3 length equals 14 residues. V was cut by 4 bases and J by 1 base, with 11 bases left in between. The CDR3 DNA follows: TGTGCCAGCAGCTTCACAGGGCAGAACACTGAAGCTTTCTTT. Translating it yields CASSFTGQNTEAFF.

CDR3 bases: TGTGCCAGCAGTGAACACCTCACCGCGGAAAAACTGTTTTTT. Amino acids: CASSEHLTAEKLFF. J is TRBJ1-4 and V is TRBV6-1; D is unclear. V was pared by 2 bases and J by 8 bases, with 12 bases between. The CDR3 covers 14 residues. Germline CDR1 is MNHNS and CDR2 is SASEGT.

CDR3 DNA sequence: TGTGCCAGCAGCGCCCACGGCGTACCGAACACTGAAGCTTTCTTT. Translation: CASSAHGVPNTEAFF. The rearrangement uses TRBV9 and TRBJ1-1, with D unresolved. Germline values: CDR1 SGDLS, CDR2 YYNGEE. Trimming removed 3 bases at V and 1 base at J, with 13 bases between. CDR3 length equals 15 residues.

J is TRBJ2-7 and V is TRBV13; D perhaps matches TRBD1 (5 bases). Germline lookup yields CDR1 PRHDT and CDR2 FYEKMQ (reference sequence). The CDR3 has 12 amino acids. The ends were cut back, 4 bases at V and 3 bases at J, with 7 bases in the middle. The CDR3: CASSSRDYEQYF. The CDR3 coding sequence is TGTGCCAGCAGCTCCAGGGACTACGAGCAGTACTTC.

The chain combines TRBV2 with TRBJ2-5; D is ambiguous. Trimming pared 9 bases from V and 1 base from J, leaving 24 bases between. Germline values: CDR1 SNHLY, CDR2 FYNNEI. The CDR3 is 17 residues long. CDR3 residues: CARTYGPAKRPQETQYF. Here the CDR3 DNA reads TGTGCCAGGACTTATGGGCCGGCGAAGAGACCCCAAGAGACCCAGTACTTC.

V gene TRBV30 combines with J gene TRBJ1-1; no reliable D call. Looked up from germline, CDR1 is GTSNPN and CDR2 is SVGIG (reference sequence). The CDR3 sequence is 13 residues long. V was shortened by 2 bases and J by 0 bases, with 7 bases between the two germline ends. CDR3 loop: CAWSRPLNTEAFF. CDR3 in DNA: TGTGCCTGGAGTCGGCCGTTGAACACTGAAGCTTTCTTT.

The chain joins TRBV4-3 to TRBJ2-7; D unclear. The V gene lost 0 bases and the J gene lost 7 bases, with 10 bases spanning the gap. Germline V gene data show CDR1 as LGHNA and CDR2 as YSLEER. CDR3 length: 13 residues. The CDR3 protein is CASSQDIFREQYF. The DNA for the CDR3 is TGCGCCAGCAGCCAAGATATATTTCGGGAGCAGTACTTC.

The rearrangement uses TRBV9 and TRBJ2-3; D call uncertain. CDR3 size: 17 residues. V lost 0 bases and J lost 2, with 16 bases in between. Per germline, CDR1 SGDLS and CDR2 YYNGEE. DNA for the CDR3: TGTGCCAGCAGCGTAGGCCCCATAGGCTATACCACAGATACGCAGTATTTT. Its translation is CASSVGPIGYTTDTQYF. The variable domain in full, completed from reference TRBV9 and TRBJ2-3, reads DSGVTQTPKHLITATGQRVTLRCSPRSGDLSVYWYQQSLDQGLQFLIQYYNGEERAKGNILERFSAQQFPDLHSELNLSSLELGDSALYFCASSVGPIGYTTDTQYFGPGTRLTVL.

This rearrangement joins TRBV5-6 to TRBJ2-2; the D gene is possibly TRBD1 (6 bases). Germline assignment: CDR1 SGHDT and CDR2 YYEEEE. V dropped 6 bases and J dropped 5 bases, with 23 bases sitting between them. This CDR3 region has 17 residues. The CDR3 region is CASTLAPTGSYTGELFF. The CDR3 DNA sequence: TGTGCCAGCACCCTGGCCCCCACAGGGAGTTATACCGGGGAGCTGTTTTTT.

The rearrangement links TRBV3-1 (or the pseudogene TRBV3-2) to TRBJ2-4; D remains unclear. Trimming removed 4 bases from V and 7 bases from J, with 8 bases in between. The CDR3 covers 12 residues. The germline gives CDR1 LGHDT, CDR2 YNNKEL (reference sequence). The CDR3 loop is CASSRNGNIQYF. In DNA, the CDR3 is TGTGCCAGCAGCCGGAACGGGAACATTCAGTACTTC.

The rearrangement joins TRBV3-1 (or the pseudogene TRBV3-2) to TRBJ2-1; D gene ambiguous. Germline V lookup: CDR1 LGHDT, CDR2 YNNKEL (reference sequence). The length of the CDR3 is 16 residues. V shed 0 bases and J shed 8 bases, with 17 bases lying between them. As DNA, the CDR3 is TGTGCCAGCAGCCAAGATCGCGGAAGGGTTGGGGATGAGCAGTTCTTC. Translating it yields CASSQDRGRVGDEQFF.

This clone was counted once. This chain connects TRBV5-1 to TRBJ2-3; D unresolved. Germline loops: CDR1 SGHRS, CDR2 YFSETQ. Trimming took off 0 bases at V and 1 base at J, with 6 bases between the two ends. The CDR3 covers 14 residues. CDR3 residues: CASSLVVGTDTQYF. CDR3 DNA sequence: TGCGCCAGCAGCTTGGTGGTTGGCACAGATACGCAGTATTTT.

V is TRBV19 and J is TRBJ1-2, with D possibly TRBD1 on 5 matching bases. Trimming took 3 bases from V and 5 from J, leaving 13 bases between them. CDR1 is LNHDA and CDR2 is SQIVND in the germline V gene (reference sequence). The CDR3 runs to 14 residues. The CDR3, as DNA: TGTGCCAGTAGTATTCTCGGGGGGGGGTATGGCTACACCTTC. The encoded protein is CASSILGGGYGYTF.